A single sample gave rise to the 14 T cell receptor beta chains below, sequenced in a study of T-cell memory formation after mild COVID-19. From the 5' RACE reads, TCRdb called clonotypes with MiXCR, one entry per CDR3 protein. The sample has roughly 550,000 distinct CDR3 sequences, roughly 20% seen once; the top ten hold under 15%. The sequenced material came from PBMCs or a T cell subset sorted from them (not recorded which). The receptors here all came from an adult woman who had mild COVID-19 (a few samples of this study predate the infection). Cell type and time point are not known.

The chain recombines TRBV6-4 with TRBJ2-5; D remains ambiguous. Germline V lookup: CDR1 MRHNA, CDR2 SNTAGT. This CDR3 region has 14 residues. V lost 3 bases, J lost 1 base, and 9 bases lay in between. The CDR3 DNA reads TGTGCCAGCAGTGAGCACGGGTCCCAAGAGACCCAGTACTTC. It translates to CASSEHGSQETQYF.

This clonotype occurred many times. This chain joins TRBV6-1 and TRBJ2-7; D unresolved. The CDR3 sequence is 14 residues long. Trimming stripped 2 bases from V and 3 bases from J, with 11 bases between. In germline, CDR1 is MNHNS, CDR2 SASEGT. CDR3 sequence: CASSESHGRYEQYF. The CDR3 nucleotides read TGTGCCAGCAGTGAATCCCACGGCCGCTACGAGCAGTACTTC.

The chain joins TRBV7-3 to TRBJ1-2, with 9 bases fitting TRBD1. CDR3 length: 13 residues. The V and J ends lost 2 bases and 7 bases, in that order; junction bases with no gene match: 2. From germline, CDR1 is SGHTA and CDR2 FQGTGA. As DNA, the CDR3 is TGTGCCAGCAGCTTAGGGACAGGGACTGGCTACACCTTC. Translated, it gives CASSLGTGTGYTF.

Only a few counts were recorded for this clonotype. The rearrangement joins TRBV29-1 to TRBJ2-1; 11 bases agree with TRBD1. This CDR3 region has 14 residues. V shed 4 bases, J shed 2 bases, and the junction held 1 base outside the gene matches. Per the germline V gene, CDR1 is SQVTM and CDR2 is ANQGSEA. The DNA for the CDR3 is TGCAGCGTTGGGACAGGGGGCACCTACAATGAGCAGTTCTTC. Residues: CSVGTGGTYNEQFF.

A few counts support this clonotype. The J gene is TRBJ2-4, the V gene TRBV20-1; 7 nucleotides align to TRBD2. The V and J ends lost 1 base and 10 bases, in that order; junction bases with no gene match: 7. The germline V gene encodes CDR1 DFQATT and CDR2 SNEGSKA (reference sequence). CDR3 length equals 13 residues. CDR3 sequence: CSARGGWGGIQYF. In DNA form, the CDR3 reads TGCAGTGCTAGAGGTGGCTGGGGGGGAATTCAGTACTTC.

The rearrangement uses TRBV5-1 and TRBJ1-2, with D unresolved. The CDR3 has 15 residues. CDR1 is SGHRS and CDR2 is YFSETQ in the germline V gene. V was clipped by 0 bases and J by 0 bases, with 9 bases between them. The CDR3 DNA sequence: TGCGCCAGCAGCTTGGCGGCGGACGCTAACTATGGCTACACCTTC. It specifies CASSLAADANYGYTF. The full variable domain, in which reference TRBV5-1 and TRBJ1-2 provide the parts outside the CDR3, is KAGVTQTPRYLIKTRGQQVTLSCSPISGHRSVSWYQQTPGQGLQFLFEYFSETQRNKGNFPGRFSGRQFSNSRSEMNVSTLELGDSALYLCASSLAADANYGYTFGSGTRLTVV.

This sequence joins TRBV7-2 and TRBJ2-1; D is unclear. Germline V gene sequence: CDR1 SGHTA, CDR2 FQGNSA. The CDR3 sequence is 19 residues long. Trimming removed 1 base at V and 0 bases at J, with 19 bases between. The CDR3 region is CASSLERRSLRSSYNEQFF. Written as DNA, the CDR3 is TGTGCCAGCAGCTTAGAACGCAGGAGCTTGAGAAGCTCCTACAATGAGCAGTTCTTC.

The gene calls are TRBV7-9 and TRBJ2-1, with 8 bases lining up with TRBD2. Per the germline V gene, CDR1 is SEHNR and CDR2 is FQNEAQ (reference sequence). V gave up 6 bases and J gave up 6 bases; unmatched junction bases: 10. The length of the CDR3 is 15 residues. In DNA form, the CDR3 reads TGTGCCAGCAGTTCTACTAGCGGATATTCCAATGAGCAGTTCTTC. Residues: CASSSTSGYSNEQFF. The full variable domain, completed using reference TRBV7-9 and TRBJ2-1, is DTGVSQNPRHKITKRGQNVTFRCDPISEHNRLYWYRQTLGQGPEFLTYFQNEAQLEKSRLLSDRFSAERPKGSFSTLEIQRTEQGDSAMYLCASSSTSGYSNEQFFGPGTRLTVL.

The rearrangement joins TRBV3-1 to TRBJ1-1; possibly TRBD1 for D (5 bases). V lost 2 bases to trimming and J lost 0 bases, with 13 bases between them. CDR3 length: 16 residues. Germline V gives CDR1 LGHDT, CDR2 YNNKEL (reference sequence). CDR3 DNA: TGTGCCAGCAGCCAAACCGGCCAGGGCATGAACACTGAAGCTTTCTTT. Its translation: CASSQTGQGMNTEAFF. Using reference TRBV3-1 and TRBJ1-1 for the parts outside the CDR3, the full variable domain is DTAVSQTPKYLVTQMGNDKSIKCEQNLGHDTMYWYKQDSKKFLKIMFSYNNKELIINETVPNRFSPKSPDKAHLNLHINSLELGDSAVYFCASSQTGQGMNTEAFFGQGTRLTVV.

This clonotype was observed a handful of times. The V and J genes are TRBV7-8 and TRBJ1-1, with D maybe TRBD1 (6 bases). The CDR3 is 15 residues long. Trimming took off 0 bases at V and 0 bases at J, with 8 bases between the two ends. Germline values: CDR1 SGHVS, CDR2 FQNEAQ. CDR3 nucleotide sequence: TGTGCCAGCAGCTTAGCGTACAGGGTGAACACTGAAGCTTTCTTT. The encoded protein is CASSLAYRVNTEAFF.

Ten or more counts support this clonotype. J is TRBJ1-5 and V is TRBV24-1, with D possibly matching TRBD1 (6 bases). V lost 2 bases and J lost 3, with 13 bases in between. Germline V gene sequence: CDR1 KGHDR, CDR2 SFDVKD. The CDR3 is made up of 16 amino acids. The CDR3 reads CATSDSGRGHNQPQHF. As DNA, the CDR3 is TGTGCCACCAGTGATTCGGGCAGGGGACACAATCAGCCCCAGCATTTT.

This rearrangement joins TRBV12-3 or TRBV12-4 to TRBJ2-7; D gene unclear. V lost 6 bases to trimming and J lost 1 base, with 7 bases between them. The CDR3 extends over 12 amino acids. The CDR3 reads CASSSGSYEQYF. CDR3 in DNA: TGTGCCAGCAGCTCAGGATCCTACGAGCAGTACTTC.

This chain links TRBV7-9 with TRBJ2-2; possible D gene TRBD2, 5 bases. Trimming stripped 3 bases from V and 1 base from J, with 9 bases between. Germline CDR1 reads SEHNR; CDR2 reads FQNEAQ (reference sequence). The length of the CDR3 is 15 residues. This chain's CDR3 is CASSFSGKNTGELFF. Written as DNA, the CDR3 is TGTGCCAGCAGCTTCTCCGGGAAGAACACCGGGGAGCTGTTTTTT.

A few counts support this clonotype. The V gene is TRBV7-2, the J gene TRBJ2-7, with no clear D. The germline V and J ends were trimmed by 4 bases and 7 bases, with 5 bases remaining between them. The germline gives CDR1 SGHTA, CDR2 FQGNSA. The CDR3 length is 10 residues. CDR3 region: CASSSIEQYF. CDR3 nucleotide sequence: TGTGCCAGCAGCTCTATTGAGCAGTACTTC.